Below, 10 T cell receptor beta chains from the same sample are listed, as sequenced in a study of T cell changes during pregnancy in multiple sclerosis. Assay: immunoSEQ multiplex PCR; the TCRdb copy retains only in-frame clones and omits some. The sample contains around 50,000 clones, roughly 91% of which appear only once. The input for sequencing was CD4+ T cells from peripheral blood mononuclear cells, taken after pregnancy. Receptors originate from a female donor in good health, enrolled as a control in a pregnancy study.

This rearrangement joins TRBV19 to TRBJ2-1; 8 bases agree with TRBD2. This CDR3 contains 18 residues. Germline V gene sequence: CDR1 LNHDA, CDR2 SQIVND (reference sequence). With 4 bases clipped from V and 2 bases from J, the junction kept 13 bases outside the gene matches. The CDR3 DNA is TGTGCCAGTAGTAGAGTTGTTAGCGGGATAGGCCCCTACAATGAGCAGTTCTTC. Protein product: CASSRVVSGIGPYNEQFF.

This sequence joins TRBV5-1 and TRBJ1-2, with a possible D match to TRBD1 (6 bases). V gave up 4 bases and J gave up 7 bases, with 20 bases separating them. CDR1 and CDR2 from the germline V gene are SGHRS and YFSETQ. The CDR3 is 15 amino acids. CDR3 loop: CASSKSGTPQGGYTF. The CDR3, as DNA: TGCGCCAGCAGCAAATCCGGGACACCACAGGGTGGCTACACCTTC.

This clone appeared once. This chain links TRBV29-1 with TRBJ2-3, with unresolved D. The germline V gene has CDR1 SQVTM and CDR2 ANQGSEA. Trimming left V 7 bases short and J 0 bases short, with 14 bases between. The CDR3 has 14 amino acids. This chain's CDR3 is CSAQRQLSTDTQYF. In nucleotides, the CDR3 is TGCAGCGCGCAGCGTCAACTCAGCACAGATACGCAGTATTTT.

CDR3 amino acids: CASSLRGGSSPLHF. CDR3 coding DNA: TGTGCCAGCAGCTTGAGGGGGGGTTCTTCACCCCTCCACTTT. This chain uses TRBV5-6 with TRBJ1-6; weak D call: TRBD1 (6 bases). From germline, CDR1 is SGHDT and CDR2 YYEEEE. V lost 1 base and J lost 9, with 11 bases in between. The length of the CDR3 is 14 residues.

This clone has a single count. The chain is built from TRBV10-3 and TRBJ2-1; D is possibly TRBD2 (7 bases). The germline gives CDR1 ENHRY, CDR2 SYGVKD. V lost 4 bases and J lost 0, with 13 bases in between. This CDR3 is built from 16 residues. CDR3 amino acids: CAISGGGPSSYNEQFF. Written as DNA, the CDR3 is TGTGCCATCAGTGGGGGGGGGCCAAGCTCCTACAATGAGCAGTTCTTC.

The chain joins TRBV5-1 to TRBJ1-2; D perhaps matches TRBD1 (5 bases). CDR3 size: 14 residues. Germline loops: CDR1 SGHRS, CDR2 YFSETQ. Trimming cost V 2 bases and J 2 bases, with 10 bases left between them. CDR3 residues: CASSFGQLNYGYTF. For the CDR3, the DNA is TGCGCCAGCAGCTTTGGACAATTGAACTATGGCTACACCTTC.

The CDR3 coding sequence is TGCGCCAGCAGCCTTCGAATAGCACAGGAAGAAGCTTTCTTT. Amino acids: CASSLRIAQEEAFF. The chain uses TRBV4-1 and TRBJ1-1, with D possibly TRBD1 on 5 matching bases. Trimming removed 4 bases from V and 8 bases from J, with 17 bases in between. CDR1 is MGHRA and CDR2 is YSYEKL in the germline V gene. The CDR3 is 14 residues long.

This clone was detected once. An end of the junction differs from the germline gene, which may be a read error. This sequence joins TRBV5-1 and TRBJ2-7, with 9 bases aligning to TRBD2. From germline, CDR1 is SGHRS and CDR2 YFSETQ. This CDR3 contains 15 residues. The CDR3 DNA reads as TGCGCCAGCACCAAGACTAGCGGCAGCATCTACGAGCGGTACTTC. Amino acid sequence: CASTKTSGSIYERYF.

The chain employs TRBV7-9 and TRBJ1-5; TRBD1 aligns across 9 bases. Germline CDR1 SEHNR, CDR2 FQNEAQ (reference sequence). The CDR3 has 15 residues. Trimming removed 4 bases from V and 6 bases from J; junction bases left unmatched: 7. The CDR3 coding sequence is TGTGCCAGCAGCTCCGGGACAGGGCAAAGTCAGCCCCAGCATTTT. Protein: CASSSGTGQSQPQHF.

The chain is built from TRBV6-1 and TRBJ1-5, with unresolved D. Germline-derived CDR1 and CDR2 are MNHNS and SASEGT. This CDR3 has 12 amino acids. V was pared by 10 bases and J by 7 bases, with 14 bases between. CDR3 sequence: CAIGRAGQPQHF. DNA for the CDR3: TGTGCCATAGGGAGGGCGGGCCAGCCCCAGCATTTT.